These T cell receptor beta chains were read from a single sample in a study of Tregs in tolerant kidney transplant recipients. This table comes from immunoSEQ multiplex PCR, and its TCRdb copy is limited to in-frame clones, with some not included. Of 70,000 to 95,000 clones detected, about 91% appear once; the ten largest clones hold 0.3% to 0.4%. The sample in question was Tregs from blood, obtained before the transplant. All receptors derive from a human donor who received a combined kidney and bone marrow transplant. CDR3s include the opening cysteine and the closing phenylalanine or tryptophan. D genes are given only for firm matches. Size is stated for part of the rows, as once, few or many counts, or as a class when the clone is expanded.

DNA: TGTGCCAGTAGTGGGACTAGCGGGAGAGGGGATACGCAGTATTTT; CDR3: CASSGTSGRGDTQYF; J: TRBJ2-3; size: -; V: TRBV19; D: TRBD2
DNA: TGTGCCAGCAGTTTTTCGGGAGGGGGCACAGATACGCAGTATTTT; CDR3: CASSFSGGGTDTQYF; J: TRBJ2-3; size: -; V: TRBV27; D: TRBD2
DNA: TGTGCCAGCAGCTTGGGAAGGGCTCAGCCCCAGCATTTT; CDR3: CASSLGRAQPQHF; J: TRBJ1-5; size: -; V: TRBV7-4; D: -
DNA: TGCGCCAGCAGCCCTGAGGAAGAGACCCAGTACTTC; CDR3: CASSPEEETQYF; J: TRBJ2-5; size: -; V: TRBV5-1; D: -
DNA: TGTGCCAGCAGCATTTCCGGGACTAGTCACTACGAGCAGTACTTC; CDR3: CASSISGTSHYEQYF; J: TRBJ2-7; size: few; V: TRBV7-2; D: TRBD2
DNA: TGTGCCAGCAGCGCACCCCGTGTGGGACCCAATCAGCCCCAGCATTTT; CDR3: CASSAPRVGPNQPQHF; J: TRBJ1-5; size: -; V: TRBV9; D: -
DNA: TGTGCCAGCAGCCCGAGCCTAGCGGGAGGGCCCGGGGAGCTGTTTTTT; CDR3: CASSPSLAGGPGELFF; J: TRBJ2-2; size: -; V: TRBV7-9; D: TRBD2
DNA: TGTGCCAGCAGTTACGAGTACGAGCAGTACTTC; CDR3: CASSYEYEQYF; J: TRBJ2-7; size: -; V: TRBV6-6; D: -
DNA: TGTGCCAGCAATGGGAGGGACAGGGAACCCACAGATACGCAGTATTTT; CDR3: CASNGRDREPTDTQYF; J: TRBJ2-3; size: -; V: TRBV28; D: TRBD1
DNA: TGTGCCAGCAGTCGAAATAGATACAATGAGCAGTTCTTC; CDR3: CASSRNRYNEQFF; J: TRBJ2-1; size: -; V: TRBV27; D: -
DNA: TGTGCCAGTAGTATTGCGTCCGGGTTTAACTATGGCTACACCTTC; CDR3: CASSIASGFNYGYTF; J: TRBJ1-2; size: -; V: TRBV19; D: -
DNA: TGTGCCAGCTCACCCTCTAGAGAGACCCAGTACTTC; CDR3: CASSPSRETQYF; J: TRBJ2-5; size: once; V: TRBV18; D: -
DNA: TGTGCCAGCAGCTTATACGGGACTAGCGGGAGATATTTCTTC; CDR3: CASSLYGTSGRYFF; J: TRBJ2-1; size: once; V: TRBV7-9; D: TRBD2
DNA: TGTGCCTGGAGTCCAGGACAGGGAACCTACGAGCAGTACTTC; CDR3: CAWSPGQGTYEQYF; J: TRBJ2-7; size: -; V: TRBV30; D: TRBD1
DNA: TGTGCCAGCAGTTTTGGGACAGGGGGCGCGGATCTCTACACCTTC; CDR3: CASSFGTGGADLYTF; J: TRBJ1-2; size: -; V: TRBV28; D: TRBD1
DNA: TGTGCCAGTAGTATAGTCGGGCGGGCCCAAGAGACCCAGTACTTC; CDR3: CASSIVGRAQETQYF; J: TRBJ2-5; size: once; V: TRBV19; D: -
DNA: TGTGCCTGGAGTGTCGATCAGGGTTGGGAGCAGTACTTC; CDR3: CAWSVDQGWEQYF; J: TRBJ2-7; size: -; V: TRBV30; D: -
DNA: TGCGCCAGCAGCCAAGATGTCAGGTACCTTTACAATGAGCAGTTCTTC; CDR3: CASSQDVRYLYNEQFF; J: TRBJ2-1; size: once; V: TRBV4-3; D: -
DNA: TGTGCCAGCAGCCCCCTCCCTGAGGGGGTGCCCTACGAGCAGTACTTC; CDR3: CASSPLPEGVPYEQYF; J: TRBJ2-7; size: -; V: TRBV7-9; D: -
DNA: TGTGCCAGCTCACCATATGACAGGGGGGGCAATGAGCAGTTCTTC; CDR3: CASSPYDRGGNEQFF; J: TRBJ2-1; size: -; V: TRBV18; D: TRBD1
DNA: TGTGCCAGCTCACCTGATACAGGGGCGGATGGCTACACCTTC; CDR3: CASSPDTGADGYTF; J: TRBJ1-2; size: -; V: TRBV18; D: TRBD1
DNA: TGTGCCAGCAGTTTGCGGACTACCTACGAGCAGTACTTC; CDR3: CASSLRTTYEQYF; J: TRBJ2-7; size: -; V: TRBV28; D: -
DNA: TGTGCCAGTAGTATTGAGGGGGGGGATAACTACGAGCAGTACTTC; CDR3: CASSIEGGDNYEQYF; J: TRBJ2-7; size: -; V: TRBV19; D: -
DNA: TGTGCCAGCTTTAGACTGGGACTAGCGGTCACAGATACGCAGTATTTT; CDR3: CASFRLGLAVTDTQYF; J: TRBJ2-3; size: -; V: TRBV28; D: TRBD2
DNA: TGTGCCAGCAGCAAAGGCCACGAGCAGTACTTC; CDR3: CASSKGHEQYF; J: TRBJ2-7; size: -; V: TRBV21-1; D: -
DNA: TGTGCCAGCAGCTTAGCGTGGAATCAGCCCCAGCATTTT; CDR3: CASSLAWNQPQHF; J: TRBJ1-5; size: -; V: TRBV7-9; D: -
DNA: TGCGCCAGCAGTGAGATATACAGGGGGCACATGAACACTGAAGCTTTCTTT; CDR3: CASSEIYRGHMNTEAFF; J: TRBJ1-1; size: -; V: TRBV10-1; D: TRBD1
DNA: TGCGCCAGCAGCTTGGCCGAAGGGTTTGAAGCTTTCTTT; CDR3: CASSLAEGFEAFF; J: TRBJ1-1; size: -; V: TRBV5-1; D: -
DNA: TGCGCCAGCAGCTTGTATCCCAATGAGCAGTTCTTC; CDR3: CASSLYPNEQFF; J: TRBJ2-1; size: once; V: TRBV5-1; D: -
DNA: TGTGCCAGCAGCGCCCGCCCCCGGGGTGACTCCTACAATGAGCAGTTCTTC; CDR3: CASSARPRGDSYNEQFF; J: TRBJ2-1; size: -; V: TRBV7-3; D: -
DNA: TGTGCCAGCTCACCTCTCCGGACAGGGGTAATCAATGAGCAGTTCTTC; CDR3: CASSPLRTGVINEQFF; J: TRBJ2-1; size: -; V: TRBV18; D: TRBD1
DNA: TGTGCCACCGGGGACAGTCTAAATCAGCCCCAGCATTTT; CDR3: CATGDSLNQPQHF; J: TRBJ1-5; size: -; V: TRBV15; D: TRBD1
DNA: TGTGCCAGCAGCTTGGGCACTGGAAACACCATATATTTT; CDR3: CASSLGTGNTIYF; J: TRBJ1-3; size: -; V: TRBV5-4; D: -
DNA: TGTGCCGGGTCCCTCGGGCCCGGGACCAGCACAGATACGCAGTATTTT; CDR3: CAGSLGPGTSTDTQYF; J: TRBJ2-3; size: -; V: TRBV28; D: -
DNA: TGTGCCAGCAGCGTGGGGACACGACTAGCGGAATACACAGATACGCAGTATTTT; CDR3: CASSVGTRLAEYTDTQYF; J: TRBJ2-3; size: -; V: TRBV9; D: TRBD2
DNA: TGTGCCAGCAGCTTAGGCAGGGGACACGACGAGCAGTACTTC; CDR3: CASSLGRGHDEQYF; J: TRBJ2-7; size: -; V: TRBV7-2; D: -
DNA: TGTGCCAGCCGAGGGACGAGCAATCAGCCCCAGCATTTT; CDR3: CASRGTSNQPQHF; J: TRBJ1-5; size: -; V: TRBV28; D: -
DNA: TGTGCCAGCAGCTTAGTTACGTACGAGCAGTACTTC; CDR3: CASSLVTYEQYF; J: TRBJ2-7; size: few; V: TRBV7-9; D: -
DNA: TGTGCCAGCAGCTCGCGACAGGGCGGAGAGACGCAGTATTTT; CDR3: CASSSRQGGETQYF; J: TRBJ2-3; size: -; V: TRBV7-9; D: TRBD1
DNA: TGTGCCAGTAGTATCGGGCAGCCCACCGGGGAGCTGTTTTTT; CDR3: CASSIGQPTGELFF; J: TRBJ2-2; size: few; V: TRBV19; D: -
DNA: TGTGCCAGCAGTTCGGACGGACATCAGCCCCAGCATTTT; CDR3: CASSSDGHQPQHF; J: TRBJ1-5; size: -; V: TRBV28; D: -